This T cell receptor beta chain is from a study of blood T cell repertoires in COVID-19. With V trimmed by 4 bases and J by 5 bases, 2 bases remained unmatched. The germline V gene encodes CDR1 SGHNT and CDR2 YYREEE (reference sequence). The CDR3 extends over 14 amino acids. Here immunoSEQ multiplex PCR was the method, and the copy in TCRdb shows in-frame clones only, minus some. The table shows about 310,000 clones, with 80% to 90% occurring only once. In this sample, this clone turned up a few times. This sequence joins TRBV5-4 and TRBJ2-7, with 14 bases identical to TRBD2. The TCR originated in a man aged 50-59 years with active or convalescent COVID-19. The sample consisted of peripheral blood. DNA of the CDR3: TGTGCCAGCAGCCTGGGACTAGCGGGAGACGAGCAGTACTTC. Translating gives CASSLGLAGDEQYF.